This T cell receptor (beta chain) stems from a study of T cells in Graves' hyperthyroidism and ophthalmopathy. Study-level findings and limits: Ophthalmopathy was separated from stable hyperthyroidism by a 13 V-J model.

The investigators amplified TCR beta CDR3 regions from RNA transcripts. When the TCR CDR3 underwent first-round RT-PCR, the HTBI primer set was used. TCRdb re-called the multiplex PCR reads with MiXCR, one entry per CDR3 protein. The sample carries 600,000 to 850,000 distinct CDR3 sequences, around a sixth recorded once. This CDR3 contains 16 residues. Trimming shortened V by 8 bases and J by 7 bases, and 24 bases separated the two germline ends. Germline V CDR1 and CDR2: SGHTA, FQGTGA. For the diagnoses, clinical symptoms, serum thyroxine and TRAb, thyroid ultrasound and orbital computed tomography were used. First hyperthyroidism diagnosis is when the blood sample was obtained, before any ophthalmopathy symptoms. This clonotype occurred many times. Its antigen remains unknown.

Source material: blood. The chain couples TRBV7-3 to TRBJ2-1, with unresolved D. The clonotype comes from a woman aged 50 to 60 with Graves' hyperthyroidism that later progressed to Graves' ophthalmopathy. Here the CDR3 reads CASSSGVEDLGNEQFF. The CDR3 nucleotides are TGTGCCAGCTCATCCGGAGTAGAAGATCTAGGAAATGAGCAGTTCTTC.